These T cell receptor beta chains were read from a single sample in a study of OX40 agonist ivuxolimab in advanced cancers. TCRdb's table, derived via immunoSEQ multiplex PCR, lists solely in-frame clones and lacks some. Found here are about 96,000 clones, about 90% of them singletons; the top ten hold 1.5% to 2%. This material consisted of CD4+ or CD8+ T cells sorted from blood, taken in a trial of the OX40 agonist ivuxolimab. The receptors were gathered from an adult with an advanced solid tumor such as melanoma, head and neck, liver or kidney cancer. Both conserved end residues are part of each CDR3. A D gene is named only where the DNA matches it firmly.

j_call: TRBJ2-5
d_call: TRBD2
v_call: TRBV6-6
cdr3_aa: CASRTQLAGGAETQYF

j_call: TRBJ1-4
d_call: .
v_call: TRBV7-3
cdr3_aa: CASSREGEKLFF

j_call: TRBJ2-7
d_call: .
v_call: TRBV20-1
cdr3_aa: CSAVTTYEQYF

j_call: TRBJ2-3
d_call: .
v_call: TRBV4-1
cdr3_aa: CASSQDSGRDTQYF

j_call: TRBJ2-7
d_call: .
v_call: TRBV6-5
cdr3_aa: CASSYRGGSYEQYF

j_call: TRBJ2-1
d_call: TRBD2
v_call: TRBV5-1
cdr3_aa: CASSSGLAGVTEQFF

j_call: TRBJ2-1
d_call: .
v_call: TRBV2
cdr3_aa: CASSERTGTYNEQFF

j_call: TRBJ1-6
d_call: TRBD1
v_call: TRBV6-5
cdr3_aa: CASSTGTGFSPLHF

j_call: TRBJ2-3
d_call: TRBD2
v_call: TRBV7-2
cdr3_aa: CASSPFLAGGTDTQYF

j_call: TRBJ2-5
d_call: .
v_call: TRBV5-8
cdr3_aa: CASSLQGGLPETQYF

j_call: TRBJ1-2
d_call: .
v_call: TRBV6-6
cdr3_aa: CASSYSGGGYTF

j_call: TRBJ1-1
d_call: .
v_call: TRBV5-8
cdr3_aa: CASSLYRANTEAFF

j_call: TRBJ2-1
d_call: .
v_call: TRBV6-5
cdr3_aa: CASRRPLGSYNEQFF

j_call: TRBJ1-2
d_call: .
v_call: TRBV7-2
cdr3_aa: CASSLGQAPRGYTF

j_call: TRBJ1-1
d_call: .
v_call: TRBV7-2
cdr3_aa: CVTALRPNTEAFF

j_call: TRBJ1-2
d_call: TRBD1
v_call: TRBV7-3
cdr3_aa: CASSSQGSYGYTF

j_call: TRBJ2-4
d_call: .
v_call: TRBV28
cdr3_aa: CASSLPASVIAKNIQYF

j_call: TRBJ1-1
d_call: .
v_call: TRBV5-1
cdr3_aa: CASSLDPRGANTEAFF

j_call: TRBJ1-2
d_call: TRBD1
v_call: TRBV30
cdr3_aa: CAWIRGLYGYTF

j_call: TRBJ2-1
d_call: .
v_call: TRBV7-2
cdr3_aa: CASSAGLLNEQFF

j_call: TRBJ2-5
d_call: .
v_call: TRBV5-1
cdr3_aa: CASSLSGEETQYF

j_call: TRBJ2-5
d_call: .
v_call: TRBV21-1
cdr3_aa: CASSKRLDGQGLRRETQYF

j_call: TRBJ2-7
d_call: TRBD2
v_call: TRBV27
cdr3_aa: CASGFRTSGRARQYF

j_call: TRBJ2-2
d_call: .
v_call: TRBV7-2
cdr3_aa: CASSLLGTGELFF

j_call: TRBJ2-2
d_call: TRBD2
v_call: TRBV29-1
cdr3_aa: CSVRIAGEAGELFF

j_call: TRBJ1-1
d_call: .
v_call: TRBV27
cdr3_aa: CASSFLQGEAFF

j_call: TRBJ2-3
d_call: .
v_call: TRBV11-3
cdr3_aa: CASSLEMTDTQYF

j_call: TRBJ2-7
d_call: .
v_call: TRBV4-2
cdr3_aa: CASSQAHRGRREQYF

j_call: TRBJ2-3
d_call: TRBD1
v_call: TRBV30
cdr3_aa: CAWGTVGTDTQYF

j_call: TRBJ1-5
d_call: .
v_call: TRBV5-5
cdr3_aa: CASSPDLKQAIQPQHF

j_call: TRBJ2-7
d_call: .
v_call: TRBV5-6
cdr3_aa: CASSSFGLNEQYF

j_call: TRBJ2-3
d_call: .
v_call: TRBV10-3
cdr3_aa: CAISEALATDTQYF

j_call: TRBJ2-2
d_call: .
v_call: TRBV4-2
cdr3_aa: CASSQVAEGGELFF

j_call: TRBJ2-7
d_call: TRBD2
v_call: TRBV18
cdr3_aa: CASSLGLAVSSYEQYF

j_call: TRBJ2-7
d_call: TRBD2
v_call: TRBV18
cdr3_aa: CASSPRTSGTYEQYF

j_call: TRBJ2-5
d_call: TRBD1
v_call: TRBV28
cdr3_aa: CASSLGQGGFETQYF

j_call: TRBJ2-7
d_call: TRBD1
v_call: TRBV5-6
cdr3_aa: CASSPGTGRYEQYF